The 10 T cell receptor beta chains below all came from one sample that was sequenced in a study of graft-versus-host responses after intestinal transplantation. Using immunoSEQ multiplex PCR, the repertoire was profiled, and TCRdb retains in-frame clones only, with some absent. The table has about 23,000 clones, about 80% seen once. Processing of graft tissue released intraepithelial and lamina propria lymphocytes. The sample consisted of ileum tissue, taken 12 days after intestinal transplant. All receptors come from a human patient who received an intestinal transplant, so some T cells may come from the graft donor.

The chain has TRBV9 and TRBJ2-6; D is possibly TRBD1 (7 bases). Germline loops: CDR1 SGDLS, CDR2 YYNGEE. The ends were cut back, 3 bases at V and 3 bases at J, with 13 bases in the middle. The CDR3 length is 16 residues. The CDR3 DNA reads TGTGCCAGCAGCGGGAGGGGGCTAGGTGGGGCCAACGTCCTGACTTTC. It specifies CASSGRGLGGANVLTF.

The V gene is TRBV21-1, the J gene TRBJ1-2; the table assigns TRBD1, which was not confirmed against the DNA. TRBV21-1 is an annotated pseudogene. CDR3 size: 14 residues. CDR3 sequence reads: CASSKGPRGRGYTF. In DNA, the CDR3 is TGTGCCAGCAGCAAAGGCCCCAGGGGAAGAGGCTACACCTTC.

This chain uses TRBV19 with TRBJ1-1; D might be TRBD1 (6 bases). The V end lost 7 bases, the J end lost 11 bases, and 17 bases lay between the germline ends. The germline CDR1 and CDR2 sequences are LNHDA and SQIVND (reference sequence). The CDR3 spans 12 residues. The CDR3 coding sequence is TGTGCCAGTACCCGGGACCACAGGGTGGCTTTCTTT. Translated: CASTRDHRVAFF.

The chain combines TRBV18 with TRBJ2-7; TRBD1 agrees at 7 bases. Germline CDR1 reads KGHSH; CDR2 reads LQKENI. The J segment lost 8 bases and the V segment lost 3 bases, leaving 7 bases of the junction unmatched. The length of the CDR3 is 13 residues. The CDR3 spells CASSPGQKAKQYF. For the CDR3, the DNA is TGTGCCAGCTCACCGGGACAGAAGGCCAAGCAGTACTTC.

V and J are TRBV9 and TRBJ2-3; 8 bases align to TRBD2. The CDR3 contains 14 residues. Germline lookup yields CDR1 SGDLS and CDR2 YYNGEE. J gave up 1 base and V 3 bases, and 1 base lay outside the gene matches. CDR3 coding DNA: TGTGCCAGCAGCGAAGCGGGGGGCACAGATACGCAGTATTTT. Translated: CASSEAGGTDTQYF. The full variable domain, rest sourced from reference TRBV9 and TRBJ2-3, is DSGVTQTPKHLITATGQRVTLRCSPRSGDLSVYWYQQSLDQGLQFLIQYYNGEERAKGNILERFSAQQFPDLHSELNLSSLELGDSALYFCASSEAGGTDTQYFGPGTRLTVL.

CDR3 region: CASRWDSNYEQYF. The CDR3 bases are TGCGCCAGCAGGTGGGACAGCAACTACGAGCAGTACTTC. This rearrangement joins TRBV5-1 to TRBJ2-7; 7 bases line up with TRBD1. CDR1 and CDR2 (germline): SGHRS, YFSETQ. The length of the CDR3 is 13 residues. Germline trimming cut 5 bases from V and 3 bases from J; bases unmatched to any gene: 5.

This CDR3 reads CASSLFQDTRYEQYF. The DNA for the CDR3 is TGTGCCAGCAGTTTGTTTCAGGACACCCGCTACGAGCAGTACTTC. This chain links TRBV6-5 with TRBJ2-7; D might be TRBD1 (5 bases). Germline V gives CDR1 MNHEY, CDR2 SVGAGI. Deletions cut 4 bases from V and 3 bases from J, with 16 bases between. The CDR3 sequence is 15 residues long.

This sequence joins TRBV14 and TRBJ2-7, with D possibly being TRBD2 (7 bases). This CDR3 is 15 amino acids long. Germline CDR1 is SGHDN and CDR2 is FVKESK. With 5 bases removed from V and 3 bases from J, the gap between germline ends came to 17 bases. CDR3 in DNA: TGTGCCAGCAGCTGGGGGCCAGCGGGGTACTACGAGCAGTACTTC. Amino acids: CASSWGPAGYYEQYF. The full variable domain, with the rest looked up from reference TRBV14 and TRBJ2-7, is EAGVTQFPSHSVIEKGQTVTLRCDPISGHDNLYWYRRVMGKEIKFLLHFVKESKQDESGMPNNRFLAERTGGTYSTLKVQPAELEDSGVYFCASSWGPAGYYEQYFGPGTRLTVT.

The chain employs TRBV6-1 and TRBJ1-4; 7 nucleotides line up with TRBD1. This CDR3 is 13 amino acids long. Germline CDR1 and CDR2: MNHNS and SASEGT. V shed 7 bases, J shed 7 bases, and the junction held 6 bases outside the gene matches. The CDR3 protein is CASMGQGGEKLFF. The DNA for the CDR3 is TGTGCCAGCATGGGGCAGGGGGGTGAAAAACTGTTTTTT.

This chain connects TRBV4-1 to TRBJ2-2; weak D call: TRBD1 (6 bases). This CDR3 has 14 residues. CDR1 and CDR2 (germline): MGHRA, YSYEKL. Trimming took 1 base from V and 6 from J, leaving 9 bases between them. The CDR3 nucleotides are TGCGCCAGCAGCCAAGTTGGGGGCGCCGGGGAGCTGTTTTTT. Encoded protein: CASSQVGGAGELFF.